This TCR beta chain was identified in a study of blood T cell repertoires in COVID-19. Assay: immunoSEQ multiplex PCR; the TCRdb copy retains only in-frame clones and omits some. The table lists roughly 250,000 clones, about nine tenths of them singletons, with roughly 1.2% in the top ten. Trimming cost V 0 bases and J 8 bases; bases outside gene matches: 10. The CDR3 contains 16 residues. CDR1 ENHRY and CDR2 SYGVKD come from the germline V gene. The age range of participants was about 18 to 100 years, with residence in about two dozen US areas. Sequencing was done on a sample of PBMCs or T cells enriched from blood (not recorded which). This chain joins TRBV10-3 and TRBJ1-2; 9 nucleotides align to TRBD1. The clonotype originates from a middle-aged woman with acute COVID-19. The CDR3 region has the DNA TGTGCCATCAGTGAGTCCGCGACAGGGGGTATGAGGGGCTACACCTTC. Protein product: CAISESATGGMRGYTF.